Listed below are T cell receptor beta chains from one sample, sequenced in a study of shared clonotypes between healthy human individuals. The repertoire was sequenced with immunoSEQ multiplex PCR; TCRdb's copy has only in-frame clones and lacks some. The data hold around 2.5 million clones, with 93% observed a single time. Material: naive CD4+ T cells from PBMCs. All receptors come from a man younger than 30 in good health. Some clones in this sample may be carry-over from other donors' samples. The CDR3 runs from the conserved cysteine through the conserved F or W. The D gene is left open where the match is weak. The size of a clone is reported for some rows only, either as once, few or many, or as a class for expanded clones.

abundance	v_gene	j_gene	d_gene	CDR3aa	CDR3nt
.	TRBV5-4	TRBJ2-6	TRBD1	CASSKGQGGTGANVLTF	TGTGCCAGCAGCAAGGGACAGGGGGGAACTGGGGCCAACGTCCTGACTTTC
.	TRBV18	TRBJ1-2	.	CASSTQGSQGIYGYTF	TGTGCCAGCTCAACCCAGGGGTCGCAGGGGATCTATGGCTACACCTTC
.	TRBV19	TRBJ2-5	.	CASTPRPRSLETQYF	TGTGCCAGTACCCCCCGCCCTAGGAGTCTGGAGACCCAGTACTTC
.	TRBV7-3	TRBJ1-1	.	CASSIGAGTEAFF	TGTGCCAGCAGTATAGGGGCTGGTACTGAAGCTTTCTTT
.	TRBV20-1	TRBJ2-5	.	CSLSGTETQYF	TGCTCTCTCTCGGGGACGGAGACCCAGTACTTC
few	TRBV4-1	TRBJ1-1	TRBD1	CASSRDRPASTEAFF	TGCGCCAGCAGCCGGGACAGACCAGCAAGCACTGAAGCTTTCTTT
.	TRBV9	TRBJ1-4	.	CASSVRPQTTNEKLFF	TGTGCCAGCAGCGTAAGGCCACAGACAACTAATGAAAAACTGTTTTTT
.	TRBV25-1	TRBJ1-2	.	CASSELRDNNYGYTF	TGTGCCAGCAGTGAATTACGGGACAACAACTATGGCTACACCTTC
.	TRBV19	TRBJ2-3	.	CASSSLRARGTDTQYF	TGTGCCAGTAGTAGCCTTCGGGCAAGGGGAACAGATACGCAGTATTTT
.	TRBV2	TRBJ2-1	TRBD2	CASSRLAGGYNEQFF	TGTGCCAGCAGCCGACTAGCGGGAGGATACAATGAGCAGTTCTTC